The text below deals with one TCR beta chain. The antigen remains unidentified. The data originate from a study of cytomegalovirus exposure and HLA in healthy donors. Study-level findings and limits: Cytomegalovirus-associated TCR beta chains were listed, numbering some 170. Subsequent analysis showed first-cohort TCR clusters tending to co-occur in some 120 validation repertoires. In vitro confirmation showed a few CMV-associated chains to be CMV antigen specific.

V lost 4 bases and J lost 2, with 17 bases in between. In germline, CDR1 is LNHDA, CDR2 SQIVND (reference sequence). This CDR3 spans 16 amino acids. The repertoire was sequenced with immunoSEQ multiplex PCR; TCRdb's copy has only in-frame clones and lacks some. The table lists some 87,000 clones, around 96% of them singletons. The chain links TRBV19 to TRBJ1-2, with D possibly TRBD1 on 5 matching bases. This sequence originates from a young woman in good health and CMV-seronegative. Sequenced material: PBMCs. CDR3 nucleotides: TGTGCCAGTAGTAGCCGGTCGACAGTGCTCAACTATGGCTACACCTTC. This translates into CASSSRSTVLNYGYTF. The variable domain in full, completed from reference TRBV19 and TRBJ1-2, reads DGGITQSPKYLFRKEGQNVTLSCEQNLNHDAMYWYRQDPGQGLRLIYYSQIVNDFQKGDIAEGYSVSREKKESFPLTVTSAQKNPTAFYLCASSSRSTVLNYGYTFGSGTRLTVV.